These 13 T cell receptor beta chains were sequenced from one sample in a study of siplizumab effects on memory and regulatory T cells. Sequenced by immunoSEQ multiplex PCR; TCRdb stores in-frame clones only, minus some. The sample records about 82,000 clones, roughly 86% being singletons. What was sequenced was Tregs sorted from blood. The receptors were gathered from a human donor in good health.

The V and J genes are TRBV6-5 and TRBJ2-5; 9 nucleotides align to TRBD2. V lost 0 bases to trimming and J lost 5 bases; unmatched junction nucleotides: 7. CDR1 MNHEY and CDR2 SVGAGI come from the germline V gene. The CDR3 spans 16 residues. The CDR3 loop reads CASSYSVRGGWETQYF. The DNA for the CDR3 is TGTGCCAGCAGTTACTCCGTGCGGGGGGGATGGGAGACCCAGTACTTC.

The chain has TRBV2 and TRBJ2-1; the D call may be TRBD1 or TRBD2 (5 bases each). Trimming pared 7 bases from V and 9 bases from J, leaving 16 bases between. The CDR3 is made up of 13 amino acids. Per germline, CDR1 SNHLY and CDR2 FYNNEI. In DNA form, the CDR3 reads TGTGCCAGCATAGCCGGGACCATGAGTGAGCAGTTCTTC. This gives the protein CASIAGTMSEQFF. Full variable domain (remainder filled in from reference TRBV2 and TRBJ2-1): EPEVTQTPSHQVTQMGQEVILRCVPISNHLYFYWYRQILGQKVEFLVSFYNNEISEKSEIFDDQFSVERPDGSNFTLKIRSTKLEDSAMYFCASIAGTMSEQFFGPGTRLTVL.

The chain recombines TRBV29-1 with TRBJ2-5, with 11 bases matching TRBD2. CDR1 is SQVTM and CDR2 is ANQGSEA in the germline V gene. The V and J ends lost 5 bases and 3 bases, in that order; junction bases with no gene match: 2. The CDR3 is 13 residues long. DNA for the CDR3: TGCAGCGTTCTAGCGGGGGGAAAAGAGACCCAGTACTTC. Protein product: CSVLAGGKETQYF.

CDR3 nucleotide sequence: TGTGCCTACAACGCGGGACAGGGGAGCGAGCAGTACTTC. It specifies CAYNAGQGSEQYF. The genes are TRBV30 and TRBJ2-7, with 10 positions matching TRBD1. Germline V gene data show CDR1 as GTSNPN and CDR2 as SVGIG (reference sequence). CDR3 size: 13 residues. V shed 7 bases and J 6 bases; nucleotides not matched to a gene: 9.

The chain joins TRBV4-2 to TRBJ1-6, with TRBD1 as a possible D gene (5 bases). Looked up from germline, CDR1 is LGHNA and CDR2 is YNFKEQ. This CDR3 is 18 amino acids long. V was clipped by 0 bases and J by 2 bases, with 14 bases between them. The CDR3 region has the DNA TGTGCCAGCAGCCAAGATGCGGGGCTTACCACCTATAATTCACCCCTCCACTTT. This translates into CASSQDAGLTTYNSPLHF.

This sequence joins TRBV29-1 and TRBJ2-7, with D perhaps TRBD1 (5 bases). Germline-derived CDR1 and CDR2 are SQVTM and ANQGSEA. V was pared by 6 bases and J by 5 bases, with 11 bases between. The CDR3 runs to 11 residues. This CDR3 reads CSVGPQHEQYF. The CDR3 coding sequence is TGCAGCGTGGGGCCCCAACACGAGCAGTACTTC.

V and J are TRBV18 and TRBJ1-6; D is undetermined. Germline V CDR1 and CDR2: KGHSH, LQKENI. The CDR3 has 15 residues. Trimming removed 3 bases at V and 6 bases at J, with 12 bases between. The CDR3 sequence is CASSPRSDFNSPLHF. The CDR3 DNA follows: TGTGCCAGCTCACCCCGGTCGGACTTTAATTCACCCCTCCACTTT.

The rearrangement uses TRBV11-3 and TRBJ1-6; D gene ambiguous. This CDR3 is built from 15 residues. V lost 0 bases and J 8 bases, leaving 11 bases between the germline ends. CDR1 and CDR2 (germline): SGHNT, YENEEA. Here the CDR3 DNA reads TGTGCCAGCAGCTTAGAACTGCTTATATATTCACCCCTCCACTTT. It translates to CASSLELLIYSPLHF.

The gene calls are TRBV4-1 and TRBJ1-5; D perhaps matches TRBD1 (5 bases). V lost 0 bases to trimming and J lost 3 bases, with 9 bases between them. Germline V gene lookup returns CDR1 MGHRA and CDR2 YSYEKL. This CDR3 spans 15 amino acids. As DNA, the CDR3 is TGCGCCAGCAGCCAAGATGCGGGGGACAATCAGCCCCAGCATTTT. Amino acid sequence: CASSQDAGDNQPQHF.

The gene calls are TRBV7-9 and TRBJ1-4; 7 bases agree with TRBD1. The junction had 9 bases not matched to a gene; V was cut back by 2 bases and J by 6 bases. Looked up from germline, CDR1 is SEHNR and CDR2 is FQNEAQ (reference sequence). The CDR3 has 16 residues. CDR3 loop: CASSLRQGGMYEKLFF. The CDR3 bases are TGTGCCAGCAGCTTACGACAGGGTGGGATGTATGAAAAACTGTTTTTT.

This chain connects TRBV19 to TRBJ1-2, with 9 bases fitting TRBD1. The germline V gene has CDR1 LNHDA and CDR2 SQIVND (reference sequence). The CDR3 extends over 12 amino acids. With 7 bases clipped from V and 8 bases from J, the junction kept 5 bases outside the gene matches. The CDR3 nucleotides read TGTGCCAGTACCGGGACAGGGCACGGCTACACCTTC. Encoded protein: CASTGTGHGYTF.

As DNA, the CDR3 is TGTGCCAGCAGCCAAGGGGGGCCCACAGATACGCAGTATTTT. Translated, it gives CASSQGGPTDTQYF. This chain uses TRBV4-2 with TRBJ2-3; possible D gene TRBD1, 6 bases. From germline, CDR1 is LGHNA and CDR2 YNFKEQ. V was clipped by 1 base and J by 2 bases, with 7 bases between them. This CDR3 has 14 residues.

The chain combines TRBV5-1 with TRBJ1-2; D may be TRBD1 (5 bases). The CDR3 runs to 14 residues. The germline gives CDR1 SGHRS, CDR2 YFSETQ. V lost 3 bases and J lost 2, with 11 bases in between. The CDR3 here is CASSSTWTNYGYTF. For the CDR3, the DNA is TGCGCCAGCAGCTCCACATGGACAAACTATGGCTACACCTTC.